This T cell receptor (beta chain) is from a study of shared T cell receptors in the human thymus. The CDR3 contains 18 residues. V trimming: 5 bases; J trimming: 2 bases; junction bases outside the gene matches: 17. CDR1 and CDR2 (germline): SNHLY, FYNNEI. Method: immunoSEQ multiplex PCR; TCRdb's copy keeps in-frame clones and lacks some. The sample consists of 700,000 or so clones, approximately 83% of them appearing once. The same sample was also used in a study of human thymus T cells. Per that paper: During corrective heart surgery, resections were taken, and the thymus tissue came from them.

The sequence was obtained from a girl less than two years old with a congenital heart defect. The chain combines TRBV2 with TRBJ2-7, with 8 bases aligning to TRBD1. Sequenced sample: thymocytes. The chain's CDR3 is CASSQRDRYPTLTYEQYF. The CDR3 DNA follows: TGTGCCAGCAGTCAACGGGACAGGTACCCCACACTCACCTACGAGCAGTACTTC.